The text below deals with one T cell receptor beta chain. The antigen is not known. The source of the sample is a study of human T cells and chemical hapten exposure. Study context: Alopecia universalis, totalis or areata was present in patients who were mostly female. TCR yields differed between samples (mainly from small differences in pooled library volume).

Overall study results and limits: Given that the donors had alopecia, their immune response may differ from that seen in healthy people.

Time point meaning: pre-sensitization, week 0. The treatment was: therapeutic diphenylcyclopropenone sensitization with weekly scalp DPC. Library construction involved attaching unique molecular identifiers to individual cDNA molecules, which allowed quantitative, reproducible TCR counting. TCRdb called the RACE reads again in MiXCR, with one record for every CDR3 protein. The sample lists a few hundred thousand distinct CDR3 sequences, 5.5% occurring once. Germline lookup yields CDR1 SGHRS and CDR2 YFSETQ. The CDR3 totals 15 residues. Deletions cut 4 bases from V and 1 base from J, with 9 bases between.

The chain links TRBV5-1 to TRBJ1-6; D uncertain. The sample consisted of whole blood, taken in connection with sensitization to the hapten diphenylcyclopropenone (DPC). This receptor was obtained from a woman younger than 35 with alopecia areata. Some clones in this sample may be carry-over from other donors' samples. CDR3 residues: CASSRGQSYNSPLHF. The CDR3 DNA reads TGCGCCAGCAGCCGTGGGCAGTCCTATAATTCACCCCTCCACTTT.